What follows is one T cell receptor (beta chain) and its context. Its cognate antigen is unknown. The data were obtained in a study of cytomegalovirus exposure and HLA in healthy donors. Study-wide findings and caveats: Later analysis suggested most CMV-associated TCR beta chains were HLA-restricted.

Germline V gene lookup returns CDR1 SGHNT and CDR2 YYREEE (reference sequence). The CDR3 spans 15 residues. The V gene lost 0 bases and the J gene lost 1 base, with 8 bases spanning the gap. Primers for the PCR totalled 60 Vbeta and 13 Jbeta. Libraries were prepared by immunoSEQ multiplex PCR; TCRdb keeps only in-frame clonotypes and omits some of them. The sample holds 100,000 to 150,000 clones; over 60% are singletons and the top ten take approximately 6.5%. This TCR came from a woman aged 40 to 55 in good health and CMV-seronegative. Sequenced sample: PBMCs. The rearrangement links TRBV5-4 to TRBJ2-4; the D gene is possibly TRBD1 (5 bases). The CDR3 loop is CASSLEGRAKNIQYF. The CDR3, as DNA: TGTGCCAGCAGCTTGGAGGGGCGGGCCAAAAACATTCAGTACTTC.